These 14 T cell receptor beta chains originate from one sample sequenced in a study of blood T cell repertoires in COVID-19. TCRdb keeps only in-frame clones here, not all; method: immunoSEQ multiplex PCR. The data show some 100,000 clones, with roughly 87% seen just once and 6.5% to 8.5% held by the top ten. The sequencing input was peripheral blood. The receptors originated from a human donor in a cohort sampled during active COVID-19.

This chain uses TRBV14 with TRBJ1-1; no firm D call. Germline V gene sequence: CDR1 SGHDN, CDR2 FVKESK. V lost 4 bases, J lost 0 bases, and 6 bases lay in between. The CDR3 loop spans 13 amino acids. CDR3 region: CASSPGVNTEAFF. CDR3 coding DNA: TGTGCCAGCAGCCCCGGGGTGAACACTGAAGCTTTCTTT.

This clone was recorded only once. This sequence joins TRBV2 and TRBJ2-3; D is perhaps TRBD1 (5 bases). Trimming cost V 5 bases and J 1 base, with 10 bases left between them. This CDR3 is built from 14 residues. Germline lookup yields CDR1 SNHLY and CDR2 FYNNEI. The CDR3 reads CASSYVGRTDTQYF. CDR3 sequence (DNA): TGTGCCAGCAGTTATGTGGGGCGCACAGATACGCAGTATTTT. Looking up the rest from reference TRBV2 and TRBJ2-3 gives the full variable domain: EPEVTQTPSHQVTQMGQEVILRCVPISNHLYFYWYRQILGQKVEFLVSFYNNEISEKSEIFDDQFSVERPDGSNFTLKIRSTKLEDSAMYFCASSYVGRTDTQYFGPGTRLTVL.

The chain couples TRBV5-1 to TRBJ2-3; 12 bases map to TRBD1. Per germline, CDR1 SGHRS and CDR2 YFSETQ. The junction had 9 bases not matched to a gene; V was cut back by 4 bases and J by 6 bases. The CDR3 loop spans 16 amino acids. CDR3 nucleotide sequence: TGCGCCAGCAGCCCGGGGGACAGGGGGCGACTGGATACGCAGTATTTT. This gives the protein CASSPGDRGRLDTQYF.

The V and J genes are TRBV12-3 or TRBV12-4 and TRBJ2-2; D unclear. The CDR3 has 12 residues. V was cut by 4 bases and J by 6 bases, with 6 bases left in between. The CDR3 region has the DNA TGTGCCAGCAGTTCGCAGGCCGGGGAGCTGTTTTTT. The encoded protein is CASSSQAGELFF.

The gene calls are TRBV5-1 and TRBJ2-7, with TRBD2 matching over 8 bases. Per the germline V gene, CDR1 is SGHRS and CDR2 is YFSETQ. The ends lost 7 bases at V and 1 base at J; junction bases unmatched: 10. The CDR3 length is 15 residues. CDR3 loop: CASGARTSTSYEQYF. CDR3 sequence (DNA): TGCGCCAGCGGCGCCAGGACTAGCACATCCTACGAGCAGTACTTC.

The genes are TRBV21-1 and TRBJ1-1. TRBV21-1 corresponds to a pseudogene. This CDR3 spans 14 amino acids. The CDR3 DNA sequence: TGTGCCAGCAGCAAAGGGTCCGGGAACACTGAAGCTTTCTTT. This sequence encodes CASSKGSGNTEAFF.

The chain combines TRBV29-1 with TRBJ1-1; D is possibly TRBD1 (6 bases). V lost 6 bases, J lost 5 bases, and 22 bases lay in between. CDR1 and CDR2 (germline): SQVTM, ANQGSEA. This CDR3 has 15 amino acids. DNA of the CDR3: TGCAGCGTCCCCCCCGTTACAGGGCGGGAGACTGAAGCTTTCTTT. Translation: CSVPPVTGRETEAFF.

This clone was counted a few times. This rearrangement joins TRBV7-9 to TRBJ1-5, with TRBD1 matching 11 bases. The CDR3 covers 14 residues. The V gene end was trimmed by 5 bases and the J gene end by 5 bases; junction bases not matched to a gene: 2. Germline CDR1 reads SEHNR; CDR2 reads FQNEAQ (reference sequence). CDR3 nucleotides: TGTGCCAGCAGCCGGACAGGGGGCGATCAGCCCCAGCATTTT. It codes for CASSRTGGDQPQHF.

The J gene is TRBJ1-5, the V gene TRBV30, with TRBD1 matching over 9 bases. The germline CDR1 and CDR2 sequences are GTSNPN and SVGIG (reference sequence). J gave up 7 bases and V 1 base, and 5 bases lay outside the gene matches. CDR3 length equals 14 residues. Here the CDR3 reads CAWSGGQGWQPQHF. The DNA for the CDR3 is TGTGCCTGGAGTGGGGGACAGGGTTGGCAGCCCCAGCATTTT.

This clone was picked up one time. The gene calls are TRBV19 and TRBJ2-6, with no clear D. The V gene's germline CDR1 is LNHDA and CDR2 SQIVND (reference sequence). This CDR3 comprises 15 residues. Trimming stripped 5 bases from V and 1 base from J, with 9 bases between. The CDR3 sequence: CASSYSLSGANVLTF. For the CDR3, the DNA is TGTGCCAGTAGTTACAGTCTGTCTGGGGCCAACGTCCTGACTTTC.

The chain recombines TRBV18 with TRBJ1-1; no firm D call. There are 15 residues in the CDR3. Per the germline V gene, CDR1 is KGHSH and CDR2 is LQKENI. The V end lost 4 bases, the J end lost 4 bases, and 16 bases lay between the germline ends. Here the CDR3 reads CASSLREDLGTEAFF. CDR3 nucleotide sequence: TGTGCCAGCTCACTAAGGGAGGACCTGGGCACTGAAGCTTTCTTT. The entire variable domain, with the rest obtained from reference TRBV18 and TRBJ1-1, is as follows: NAGVMQNPRHLVRRRGQEARLRCSPMKGHSHVYWYRQLPEEGLKFMVYLQKENIIDESGMPKERFSAEFPKEGPSILRIQQVVRGDSAAYFCASSLREDLGTEAFFGQGTRLTVV.

The rearrangement links TRBV24-1 to TRBJ2-2; TRBD1 matches 7 bases. After removal of 4 bases from V and 1 base from J, the junction contained 8 bases not matched to a gene. Germline CDR1 and CDR2: KGHDR and SFDVKD. The CDR3 is 17 residues long. For the CDR3, the DNA is TGTGCCACCAGTGACCCTTATCGGACAGGGAACACCGGGGAGCTGTTTTTT. Its translation is CATSDPYRTGNTGELFF.

The chain carries TRBV14 and TRBJ2-3; 13 bases align to TRBD2. CDR3 length: 16 residues. V was pared by 4 bases and J by 2 bases, with 3 bases of the junction left unmatched. Germline CDR1 SGHDN, CDR2 FVKESK. CDR3 nucleotide sequence: TGTGCCAGCAGCCTGGGACTAGCGGGGCACACAGATACGCAGTATTTT. As protein: CASSLGLAGHTDTQYF.

The CDR3 sequence: CASSHLRTSGRRTGELFF. The CDR3 nucleotides are TGTGCCAGCAGTCACCTACGGACTAGCGGGAGAAGGACCGGGGAGCTGTTTTTT. J is TRBJ2-2 and V is TRBV6-6; 13 nucleotides line up with TRBD2. Germline trimming cut 5 bases from V and 5 bases from J; bases unmatched to any gene: 11. The CDR3 extends over 18 amino acids. Per germline, CDR1 MNHNY and CDR2 SVGAGI (reference sequence).